The 17 T cell receptor beta chains below come from one sample, sequenced in a study of control samples from healthy donors and cancer patients. Measured with immunoSEQ multiplex PCR; TCRdb has only the in-frame clones, and not every one. Of approximately 86,000 clones in the sample, more than 75% were seen once. The source material was blood. The receptor source for this set is a woman in her thirties or forties in good health.

The rearrangement joins TRBV6-1 to TRBJ2-1, with D possibly matching TRBD2 (5 bases). Trimming took 1 base from V and 2 from J, leaving 12 bases between them. The CDR3 totals 16 residues. CDR1 and CDR2 from the germline V gene are MNHNS and SASEGT. CDR3 region: CASSEERRIAYNEQFF. In DNA form, the CDR3 reads TGTGCCAGCAGTGAAGAACGGAGGATCGCCTACAATGAGCAGTTCTTC.

This clone was seen only a few times. V is TRBV2 and J is TRBJ2-3; TRBD2 might be the D (6 bases). CDR1 is SNHLY, CDR2 FYNNEI, per germline. The CDR3 consists of 14 residues. The ends were cut back, 10 bases at V and 5 bases at J, with 19 bases in the middle. CDR3 region: CATGRASGVDTQYF. The DNA for the CDR3 is TGTGCCACAGGCAGAGCCTCGGGGGTAGATACGCAGTATTTT.

For this clone: Its ends do not fully match the called genes, so a read error is possible. This chain uses TRBV5-1 with TRBJ1-5, with D perhaps matching TRBD1 (5 bases). Germline V gene lookup returns CDR1 SGHRS and CDR2 YFSETQ. The CDR3 runs to 14 residues. CDR3 in DNA: TGCGCCCGCAGCCATGGGGGGGAGGGTCAGCCCCAGCATTTT. Amino acid sequence: CARSHGGEGQPQHF.

This chain joins TRBV3-1 (or the pseudogene TRBV3-2) and TRBJ1-2, with D maybe TRBD1 (5 bases). V was cut by 4 bases and J by 8 bases, with 20 bases left in between. Per germline, CDR1 LGHDT and CDR2 YNNKEL (reference sequence). The CDR3 totals 15 residues. The CDR3 is CASSPMPWGYPGYTF. The CDR3 region has the DNA TGTGCCAGCAGCCCTATGCCGTGGGGGTACCCAGGCTACACCTTC.

J is TRBJ1-6 and V is TRBV5-6; 7 nucleotides align to TRBD1. The CDR3 has 16 residues. Trimming cost V 1 base and J 7 bases; bases outside gene matches: 8. Germline V gives CDR1 SGHDT, CDR2 YYEEEE. Written as DNA, the CDR3 is TGTGCCAGCAGCTTGATGCGAGCAGGGGGAAATTCACCCCTCCACTTT. Protein: CASSLMRAGGNSPLHF.

The chain has TRBV5-1 and TRBJ2-7; 9 bases align to TRBD2. Germline V gene data show CDR1 as SGHRS and CDR2 as YFSETQ. The CDR3 sequence is 15 residues long. V was clipped by 0 bases and J by 2 bases; unmatched bases: 3. DNA of the CDR3: TGCGCCAGCAGCTTGGCTAGCGGGGCTGCCTACGAGCAGTACTTC. Translating gives CASSLASGAAYEQYF.

This chain joins TRBV27 and TRBJ2-7, with 9 nucleotides matching TRBD1. The CDR3 contains 14 residues. V lost 4 bases, J lost 2 bases, and 3 bases stayed unmatched. CDR1 and CDR2 from the germline V gene are MNHEY and SMNVEV (reference sequence). For the CDR3, the DNA is TGTGCCAGCAGTTCCCGGGACAGGGCCTACGAGCAGTACTTC. Encoded protein: CASSSRDRAYEQYF.

The CDR3 loop is CASSQGLAGPFNEQFF. The DNA of the CDR3 is TGTGCCAGCAGCCAGGGACTAGCGGGGCCCTTCAATGAGCAGTTCTTC. The V call is TRBV7-8, the J call TRBJ2-1; the match to TRBD2 covers 13 bases. Per the germline V gene, CDR1 is SGHVS and CDR2 is FQNEAQ. The length of the CDR3 is 16 residues. With 5 bases clipped from V and 6 bases from J, the junction kept 7 bases outside the gene matches.

The chain's CDR3 is CASSSGDRADTQYF. Here the CDR3 DNA reads TGTGCCAGCAGCAGCGGGGACAGGGCAGATACGCAGTATTTT. The V and J genes are TRBV5-4 and TRBJ2-3, with 9 positions matching TRBD1. The CDR3 runs 14 residues. With V trimmed by 4 bases and J by 4 bases, 4 bases remained unmatched. Germline V gene data show CDR1 as SGHNT and CDR2 as YYREEE (reference sequence).

The rearrangement joins TRBV7-2 to TRBJ2-5, with 9 bases that match TRBD2. This CDR3 is built from 16 residues. Germline V lookup: CDR1 SGHTA, CDR2 FQGNSA. The J segment lost 2 bases and the V segment lost 0 bases, leaving 4 bases of the junction unmatched. The CDR3 here is CASSLAPAGGQETQYF. The CDR3 region has the DNA TGTGCCAGCAGCTTAGCACCAGCGGGGGGACAAGAGACCCAGTACTTC. The full variable domain, rest sourced from reference TRBV7-2 and TRBJ2-5, is GAGVSQSPSNKVTEKGKDVELRCDPISGHTALYWYRQSLGQGLEFLIYFQGNSAPDKSGLPSDRFSAERTGGSVSTLTIQRTQQEDSAVYLCASSLAPAGGQETQYFGPGTRLLVL.

The CDR3 DNA reads as TGTGCCACCAGTGATGCTTCGTTTTCGGGACTCCCAGAAGATACGCAGTATTTT. Translating it yields CATSDASFSGLPEDTQYF. The chain links TRBV24-1 to TRBJ2-3; possible D gene TRBD2, 6 bases. V was shortened by 3 bases and J by 5 bases, with 23 bases between the two germline ends. Per the germline V gene, CDR1 is KGHDR and CDR2 is SFDVKD. There are 18 residues in the CDR3.

This clone was seen more than once but under ten times. The chain joins TRBV6-6 to TRBJ2-6, with 9 bases fitting TRBD1. V dropped 6 bases and J dropped 2; count of bases not matched to a gene: 5. The V gene's germline CDR1 is MNHNY and CDR2 SVGAGI (reference sequence). The CDR3 extends over 16 amino acids. The chain's CDR3 is CASSRGQGTGANVLTF. The CDR3 DNA reads as TGTGCCAGCAGCCGGGGACAGGGAACTGGGGCCAACGTCCTGACTTTC.

In DNA, the CDR3 is TGCGCCAGCAGCCAATTAACAGGGGCGGGAAACACCATATATTTT. Its translation: CASSQLTGAGNTIYF. The chain combines TRBV4-1 with TRBJ1-3; 7 bases map to TRBD1. Unmatched junction bases numbered 5, after V lost 2 bases and J lost 4 bases. Germline-derived CDR1 and CDR2 are MGHRA and YSYEKL. The length of the CDR3 is 15 residues.

This chain uses TRBV30 with TRBJ1-1; TRBD1 agrees at 8 bases. Trimming cost V 0 bases and J 4 bases; bases outside gene matches: 4. This CDR3 region has 14 residues. Looked up from germline, CDR1 is GTSNPN and CDR2 is SVGIG (reference sequence). Here the CDR3 DNA reads TGTGCCTGGAGTGTCGGACAGGGTGGCACTGAAGCTTTCTTT. It codes for CAWSVGQGGTEAFF.

This chain joins TRBV10-1 and TRBJ2-7; 9 bases match TRBD2. Germline values: CDR1 WNHNN, CDR2 SYGVQD (reference sequence). The length of the CDR3 is 14 residues. Trimming removed 3 bases from V and 5 bases from J; junction bases left unmatched: 5. The CDR3 DNA is TGCGCCAGCAGTGAAGGGACTAGCCCCCACGAGCAGTACTTC. Residues: CASSEGTSPHEQYF.

The chain combines TRBV2 with TRBJ1-2; the match to TRBD1 covers 9 bases. The germline gives CDR1 SNHLY, CDR2 FYNNEI. V was pared by 5 bases and J by 3 bases, with 4 bases of the junction left unmatched. The CDR3 sequence is 14 residues long. DNA of the CDR3: TGTGCCAGCAGTCAGACAGGGGGTTACTATGGCTACACCTTC. Its translation: CASSQTGGYYGYTF.

The chain uses TRBV11-1 and TRBJ2-7, with D maybe TRBD2 (7 bases). The last part of the DNA fits TRBJ2-5 better; the J call may be wrong. Germline CDR1 and CDR2: SGHAT and FQDESV (reference sequence). The CDR3 runs 14 residues. DNA of the CDR3: TGTGCCAGCAGCTTAGCGGGGGGGCTGAAGACCCAGTACTTC. This codes for CASSLAGGLKTQYF.